A selection of T cell receptor beta chains follows, all from one sample in a study of cytomegalovirus exposure and HLA in healthy donors. Measured with immunoSEQ multiplex PCR; TCRdb has only the in-frame clones, and not every one. The sample's table shows 200,000 to 250,000 clones. Sequencing used PBMCs. The receptors stem from a woman in her 30s in good health and CMV-seropositive. The CDR3 runs from the conserved cysteine through the conserved F or W. The D gene is left open where the match is weak.

J,D,V,CDR3,DNA
TRBJ1-5,.,TRBV4-1,CASSQEVRGNQPQHF,TGCGCCAGCAGCCAAGAGGTGCGGGGCAATCAGCCCCAGCATTTT
TRBJ2-1,TRBD2,TRBV5-1,CASSLGLASRNEQFF,TGCGCCAGCAGCTTGGGACTAGCGTCACGCAATGAGCAGTTCTTC
TRBJ2-1,.,TRBV4-3,CASSQDLTSYNEQFF,TGCGCCAGCAGCCAAGATCTTACTAGCTACAATGAGCAGTTCTTC
TRBJ1-2,.,TRBV28,CASRIGQLTGGYTF,TGTGCCAGCAGAATCGGACAGTTAACGGGCGGCTACACCTTC
TRBJ2-1,TRBD2,TRBV9,CASSVAGGTYNEQFF,TGTGCCAGCAGCGTAGCGGGAGGGACCTACAATGAGCAGTTCTTC
TRBJ1-3,.,TRBV29-1,CSVEDLEYTSGNTIYF,TGCAGCGTTGAAGATCTTGAATATACTAGTGGAAACACCATATATTTT
TRBJ2-1,TRBD2,TRBV7-9,CASSPSSGRTSYNEQFF,TGTGCCAGCAGCCCTTCTAGCGGGAGGACCTCCTACAATGAGCAGTTCTTC
TRBJ2-5,TRBD1,TRBV28,CASSLQGARETQYF,TGTGCCAGCAGTTTACAGGGGGCCCGAGAGACCCAGTACTTC
TRBJ1-5,.,TRBV19,CASSIDRVPAGQPQHF,TGTGCCAGTAGTATAGATCGGGTCCCGGCGGGACAGCCCCAGCATTTT
TRBJ1-2,.,TRBV10-2,CASSDPGNYGYTF,TGCGCCAGCAGTGATCCGGGAAACTATGGCTACACCTTC
TRBJ1-5,.,TRBV2,CASRGANPNQPQHF,TGTGCCAGCAGGGGCGCTAACCCTAATCAGCCCCAGCATTTT
TRBJ1-4,TRBD1,TRBV19,CASVGTGATNEKLFF,TGTGCCAGTGTGGGGACAGGGGCAACTAATGAAAAACTGTTTTTT
TRBJ1-5,.,TRBV7-9,CASSVTGGLGPQHF,TGTGCCAGCAGTGTAACGGGGGGCCTAGGGCCCCAGCATTTT
TRBJ2-3,TRBD2,TRBV4-3,CASSQVTSGTDTQYF,TGCGCCAGCAGCCAAGTAACTAGCGGCACAGATACGCAGTATTTT
TRBJ1-3,.,TRBV7-2,CASAAGVSGNTIYF,TGTGCCAGCGCAGCAGGGGTTTCTGGAAACACCATATATTTT
TRBJ2-1,.,TRBV15,CATSRDWIASGIYNEQFF,TGTGCCACCAGCAGAGATTGGATAGCCTCGGGTATATACAATGAGCAGTTCTTC
TRBJ2-5,TRBD2,TRBV27,CASSLSLAGGREETQYF,TGTGCCAGCAGTTTATCACTAGCGGGGGGGAGGGAAGAGACCCAGTACTTC
TRBJ2-7,.,TRBV4-1,CASRPGGGRGSYEQYF,TGCGCCAGCAGGCCTGGGGGCGGAAGGGGCTCCTACGAGCAGTACTTC
TRBJ1-5,.,TRBV2,CASSPIGTRNQPQHF,TGTGCCAGCAGTCCCATAGGGACTCGCAATCAGCCCCAGCATTTT
TRBJ2-1,.,TRBV28,CASSRHSTYNEQFF,TGTGCCAGCAGCCGACACAGCACCTACAATGAGCAGTTCTTC
TRBJ1-2,TRBD1,TRBV5-6,CASLLGQGAYTDYGYTF,TGTGCCAGCTTACTCGGACAGGGGGCTTATACAGATTATGGCTACACCTTC
TRBJ2-1,TRBD2,TRBV5-8,CASSLGGLAGVNEQFF,TGTGCCAGCAGCTTGGGGGGGCTAGCGGGAGTAAATGAGCAGTTCTTC
TRBJ1-2,.,TRBV18,CASSPRSGLDGYTF,TGTGCCAGCTCACCACGGTCAGGGCTGGATGGCTACACCTTC
TRBJ2-1,TRBD2,TRBV5-1,CASSLGLAGASYNEQFF,TGCGCCAGCAGCCTGGGACTAGCGGGAGCCTCCTACAATGAGCAGTTCTTC
TRBJ2-7,TRBD1,TRBV5-8,CASSRDRSHEQYF,TGTGCCAGCAGCCGGGACAGGAGCCACGAGCAGTACTTC
TRBJ1-2,TRBD1,TRBV20-1,CSAGQGDGYTF,TGCAGTGCGGGACAGGGGGATGGCTACACCTTC
TRBJ1-2,.,TRBV7-2,CASSLVGGAGYTF,TGTGCCAGCAGCTTAGTAGGAGGGGCTGGCTACACCTTC
TRBJ2-3,TRBD1,TRBV5-1,CASSLNPPDRALHTDTQYF,TGCGCCAGCAGCTTGAACCCTCCTGACAGGGCCTTACACACAGATACGCAGTATTTT
TRBJ2-1,TRBD2,TRBV9,CASSVGVAGGLYLGQFF,TGTGCCAGCAGCGTAGGGGTAGCGGGAGGGCTGTATTTGGGGCAGTTCTTC
TRBJ2-1,TRBD2,TRBV5-1,CASSLVLAGRVEQFF,TGCGCCAGCAGCTTGGTTCTAGCGGGACGGGTGGAGCAGTTCTTC
TRBJ2-6,TRBD1,TRBV5-1,CASSLEPGTGMNKANVLTF,TGCGCCAGCAGCTTGGAACCCGGGACAGGCATGAATAAGGCCAACGTCCTGACTTTC
TRBJ2-1,TRBD2,TRBV30,CAWSASGKTNEQFF,TGTGCCTGGAGTGCTAGCGGGAAGACCAATGAGCAGTTCTTC
TRBJ1-1,.,TRBV20-1,CSANRAAEAFF,TGCAGTGCGAACAGGGCGGCGGAAGCTTTCTTT
TRBJ2-3,TRBD2,TRBV4-1,CASNSGRGASTDTQYF,TGCGCCAGCAACTCGGGGCGGGGGGCTAGCACAGATACGCAGTATTTT